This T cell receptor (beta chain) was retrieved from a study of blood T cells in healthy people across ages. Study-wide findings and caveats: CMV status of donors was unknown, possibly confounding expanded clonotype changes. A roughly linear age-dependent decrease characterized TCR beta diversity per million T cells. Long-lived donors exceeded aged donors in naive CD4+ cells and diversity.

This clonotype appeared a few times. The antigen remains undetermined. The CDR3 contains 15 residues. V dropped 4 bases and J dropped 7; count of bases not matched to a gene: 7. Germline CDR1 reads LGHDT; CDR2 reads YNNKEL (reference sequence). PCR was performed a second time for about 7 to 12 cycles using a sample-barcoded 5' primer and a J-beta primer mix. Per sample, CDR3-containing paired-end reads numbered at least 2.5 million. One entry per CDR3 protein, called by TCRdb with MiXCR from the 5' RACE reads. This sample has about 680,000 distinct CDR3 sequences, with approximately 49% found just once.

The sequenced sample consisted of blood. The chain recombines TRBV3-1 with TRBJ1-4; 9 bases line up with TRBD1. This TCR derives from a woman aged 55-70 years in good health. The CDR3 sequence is CASSRTGAGGEKLFF. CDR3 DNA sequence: TGTGCCAGCAGCCGGACAGGGGCCGGGGGTGAAAAACTGTTTTTT.